This T cell receptor beta chain is from a study of blood T cell repertoires in COVID-19. Overall study context: Italy, Spain and the United States were the sources of the convalescent and acute COVID-19 samples. Sources were T cells, B-cell-depleted T cells, or PBMCs; the material itself was cDNA or gDNA.

The CDR3 has 15 amino acids. V lost 3 bases and J 0 bases, leaving 9 bases between the germline ends. Germline V lookup: CDR1 GTSNPN, CDR2 SVGIG (reference sequence). This clone was detected only once. Under the authors' procedure: Amplification from reference gene primers served as the basis for estimated nucleated cell counts. Libraries were prepared by immunoSEQ multiplex PCR; TCRdb keeps only in-frame clonotypes and omits some of them. That table is the source of V, J and clone size, and D and trimming were worked out from the DNA. The table records 250,000 to 350,000 clones, about nine tenths of them present only once.

This receptor was taken from a woman aged 55-75 years with acute or convalescent COVID-19. The chain combines TRBV30 with TRBJ2-6, with a possible D match to TRBD1 (5 bases). Sequences were obtained from peripheral blood. The CDR3 DNA is TGTGCCTGGAGCGCGCAGGGCTCTGGGGCCAACGTCCTGACTTTC. As protein: CAWSAQGSGANVLTF.